Sequencing of this TCR beta chain was carried out in a study of vaccination and CD4 T cells after COVID-19. Looking at the study overall: At a median approximately 72 days (range 14 to 241) after dose two, post-vaccine samples were obtained.

Cultured CD4+ T cell DNA was sequenced using the Oncomine TCR Beta short-read assay. One entry per CDR3 protein, called by TCRdb with MiXCR from the PCR reads. The sample has 7,500 to 8,500 distinct CDR3 sequences, more than 60% seen once. Details on this clonotype: Its antigen is undetermined.

Trimming cost V 6 bases and J 4 bases, with 10 bases left between them. The CDR3 has 14 amino acids. Findings and caveats of the study: Rising from around 19 to 38, the median of SARS-CoV-2-reactive clonotypes did not change significantly.

Specified treatment: roughly ten-day PBMC culture with coronavirus spike peptide pools or control peptides (ViraFEST assay). The specimen was cultured CD4+ T cells from blood, collected after SARS-CoV-2 vaccination. The V and J genes are TRBV12-3 or TRBV12-4 and TRBJ2-6; no firm D call. The receptor was isolated from a human donor with COVID-19. The CDR3 nucleotides read TGTGCCAGCAGGCAGAGCTCCGGGGCCAACGTCCTGACTTTC. As protein: CASRQSSGANVLTF.